This T cell receptor beta chain was captured by sequencing in a study of blood T cells in healthy people across ages. Study context: About one barcoded beta molecule per two T cells was the capture yield of template switching. Regarding the study as a whole: The percentage of naive T cells correlated strongly with TCR beta diversity. Fewer expanded clones and more diversity marked long-lived versus aged donors.

The authors ran a second PCR of 7 to 11 cycles using a sample-barcoded 5' primer and a J-beta primer mix. Using its own MiXCR run on the 5' RACE reads, TCRdb lists one record per CDR3 protein. The sample carries some 750,000 distinct CDR3 sequences, approximately 22% recorded once. Per sample, at least 6 micrograms of total RNA were extracted. Note on this clonotype: Its matching antigen is unknown.

In germline, CDR1 is SGHRS, CDR2 YFSETQ. V shed 5 bases, J shed 0 bases, and the junction held 5 bases outside the gene matches. This CDR3 spans 15 amino acids. This chain joins TRBV5-1 and TRBJ2-3; 8 bases fit TRBD2. Material: blood. The TCR was taken from a man aged 65 to 79 in good health. The CDR3 reads CASRAGTRSTDTQYF. CDR3 bases: TGCGCCAGCAGGGCTGGGACTAGAAGCACAGATACGCAGTATTTT.